The 16 T cell receptor beta chains below come from one sample, sequenced in a study of T cells expressing NK-cell markers. TCRdb reprocessed the 5' RACE reads and keeps a single row for each CDR3 protein, giving no DNA. The sample's table shows roughly 450,000 distinct CDR3 sequences. Sequenced material: blood T cells: a sorted CD56 or NKG2C T cell subset, CD4+ or CD8+ T cells, or bulk PBMC T cells (not recorded which). The receptors here all came from a woman aged 45-65 years in good health.

The rearrangement links TRBV20-1 to TRBJ1-1; TCRdb gives TRBD1 as the D gene, but with no DNA this cannot be confirmed. This CDR3 spans 13 amino acids. The germline V gene encodes CDR1 DFQATT and CDR2 SNEGSKA (reference sequence). CDR3 in amino acids: CSALHHRDTEAFF.

The chain recombines TRBV12-3 or TRBV12-4 with TRBJ2-1. The CDR3 runs to 13 residues. The CDR3 spells CASSSGLGSEQFF.

The chain links TRBV10-3 to TRBJ2-1; the TRBD1 assignment by TCRdb is unverifiable without DNA. CDR1 and CDR2 from the germline V gene are ENHRY and SYGVKD. There are 16 residues in the CDR3. CDR3 sequence reads: CATLGTGNSSYNEQFF.

The chain combines TRBV5-1 with TRBJ2-2; the D gene TCRdb calls, TRBD1, cannot be checked with no DNA. Germline V gene lookup returns CDR1 SGHRS and CDR2 YFSETQ. CDR3 size: 16 residues. This CDR3 reads CASSLENGNFAGELFF.

This chain joins TRBV7-9 and TRBJ2-7; TCRdb lists TRBD2, though no DNA is available to test this call. Germline CDR1 and CDR2: SEHNR and FQNEAQ (reference sequence). The CDR3 is 14 amino acids. The CDR3 loop is CASSGSGRAGEQYF.

The chain uses TRBV20-1 and TRBJ2-7; TCRdb's D call, TRBD2, is unchecked because there is no DNA. CDR3 size: 15 residues. CDR1 is DFQATT, CDR2 SNEGSKA, per germline (reference sequence). The CDR3 protein is CSGEVRVNLRYEQYF.

The V and J genes are TRBV12-3 or TRBV12-4 and TRBJ2-5; no DNA is available, so the TRBD2 call from TCRdb remains unchecked. This CDR3 has 16 amino acids. The CDR3 here is CASSLASVAGEETQYF.

This sequence joins TRBV5-1 and TRBJ1-1. Germline V CDR1 and CDR2: SGHRS, YFSETQ. The CDR3 sequence is 14 residues long. The CDR3 is CASSSLSVNTEAFF.

The V call is TRBV11-2, the J call TRBJ2-2; without DNA, the TCRdb call of TRBD2 cannot be checked. Germline values: CDR1 SGHAT, CDR2 FQNNGV. This CDR3 comprises 15 residues. CDR3: CASGHRRESPGELFF.

The chain links TRBV29-1 to TRBJ2-5; TCRdb lists TRBD2, though no DNA is available to test this call. The CDR3 contains 16 residues. Per germline, CDR1 SQVTM and CDR2 ANQGSEA. Here the CDR3 reads CSVEDWKREGEETQYF.

This chain uses TRBV7-8 with TRBJ1-1; absent DNA, TCRdb's TRBD1 call cannot be checked. The germline V gene has CDR1 SGHVS and CDR2 FQNEAQ. The CDR3 extends over 16 amino acids. This CDR3 reads CASSFFEGTVNTEAFF.

This chain connects TRBV6-4 to TRBJ2-1; no DNA is available, so the TRBD1 call from TCRdb remains unchecked. The germline V gene has CDR1 MRHNA and CDR2 SNTAGT. The CDR3 totals 15 residues. CDR3 loop: CASSDSGHPRDEQFF.

The V and J genes are TRBV24-1 and TRBJ2-1; TCRdb calls TRBD1, which cannot be checked without DNA. CDR1 is KGHDR, CDR2 SFDVKD, per germline. This CDR3 is built from 15 residues. CDR3 sequence: CATSPNRDRYNEQFF.

V and J are TRBV6-5 and TRBJ2-1; TCRdb gives TRBD2 as the D gene, but with no DNA this cannot be confirmed. The CDR3 loop spans 17 amino acids. Germline V gives CDR1 MNHEY, CDR2 SVGAGI. The CDR3 region is CASSYVPTSGRKNEQFF.

The chain combines TRBV20-1 with TRBJ2-1; TCRdb reports TRBD2, a call that lacks DNA to check it against. CDR3 length equals 14 residues. The germline gives CDR1 DFQATT, CDR2 SNEGSKA (reference sequence). The CDR3 here is CSAPQKRGYNEQFF.

V and J are TRBV3-1 and TRBJ2-5; TCRdb's assignment of TRBD2 cannot be checked, as there is no DNA. The CDR3 runs to 16 residues. Germline V gives CDR1 LGHDT, CDR2 YNNKEL (reference sequence). The CDR3 protein is CASSQDMLPSQETQYF.